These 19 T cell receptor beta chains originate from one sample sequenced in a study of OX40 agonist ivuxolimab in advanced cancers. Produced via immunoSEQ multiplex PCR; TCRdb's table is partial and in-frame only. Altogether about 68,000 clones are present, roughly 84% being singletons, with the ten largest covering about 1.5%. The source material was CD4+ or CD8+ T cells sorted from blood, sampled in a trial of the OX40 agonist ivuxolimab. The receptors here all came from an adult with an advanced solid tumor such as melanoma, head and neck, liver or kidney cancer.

For the CDR3, the DNA is TGTGCCAGCTGGGGACGACAATACGAGCAGTACTTC. Translation gives CASWGRQYEQYF. This rearrangement joins TRBV27 to TRBJ2-7; D possibly uses TRBD1 or TRBD2 (5 bases each). Germline lookup yields CDR1 MNHEY and CDR2 SMNVEV (reference sequence). Trimming cost V 8 bases and J 4 bases, with 12 bases left between them. The CDR3 has 12 amino acids.

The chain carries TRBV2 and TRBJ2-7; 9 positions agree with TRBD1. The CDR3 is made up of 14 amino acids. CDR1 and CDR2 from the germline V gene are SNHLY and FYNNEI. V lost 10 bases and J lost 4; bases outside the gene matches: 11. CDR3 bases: TGTGCCACAATGGGGGGACAGGGCTATTACGAGCAGTACTTC. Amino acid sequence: CATMGGQGYYEQYF. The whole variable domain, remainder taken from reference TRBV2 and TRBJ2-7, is EPEVTQTPSHQVTQMGQEVILRCVPISNHLYFYWYRQILGQKVEFLVSFYNNEISEKSEIFDDQFSVERPDGSNFTLKIRSTKLEDSAMYFCATMGGQGYYEQYFGPGTRLTVT.

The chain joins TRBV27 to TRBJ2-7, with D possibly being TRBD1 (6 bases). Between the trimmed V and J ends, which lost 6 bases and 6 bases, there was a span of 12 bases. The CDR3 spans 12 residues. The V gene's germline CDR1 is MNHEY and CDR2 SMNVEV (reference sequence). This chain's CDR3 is CASRQGVSEQYF. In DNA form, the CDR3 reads TGTGCCAGCAGACAGGGAGTATCCGAGCAGTACTTC.

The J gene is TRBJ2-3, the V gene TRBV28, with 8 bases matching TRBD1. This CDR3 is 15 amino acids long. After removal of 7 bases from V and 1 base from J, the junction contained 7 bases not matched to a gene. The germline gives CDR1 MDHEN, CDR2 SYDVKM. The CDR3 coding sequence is TGTGCCAGCACCCCGAGGGGACAGGGCACAGATACGCAGTATTTT. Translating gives CASTPRGQGTDTQYF.

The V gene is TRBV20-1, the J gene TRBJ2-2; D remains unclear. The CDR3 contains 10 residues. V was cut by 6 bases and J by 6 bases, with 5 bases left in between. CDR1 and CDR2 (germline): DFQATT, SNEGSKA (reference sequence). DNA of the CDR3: TGCAGTGCAGGAGCCGGGGAGCTGTTTTTT. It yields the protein CSAGAGELFF.

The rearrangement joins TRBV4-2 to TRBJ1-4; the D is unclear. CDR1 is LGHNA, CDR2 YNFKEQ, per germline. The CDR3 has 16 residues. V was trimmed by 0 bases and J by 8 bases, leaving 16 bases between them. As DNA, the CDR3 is TGTGCCAGCAGCCAAGATGACCTCCTAGGACGGGAAAAACTGTTTTTT. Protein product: CASSQDDLLGREKLFF.

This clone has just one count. CDR3 nucleotides: TGTGCCAGCACCAGACAGGGTTGGGGCGAGCAGTACTTC. Its protein product is CASTRQGWGEQYF. The chain has TRBV6-5 and TRBJ2-7; TRBD1 matches at 7 bases. With V trimmed by 7 bases and J by 6 bases, 9 bases remained unmatched. The CDR3 extends over 13 amino acids. The germline CDR1 and CDR2 sequences are MNHEY and SVGAGI.

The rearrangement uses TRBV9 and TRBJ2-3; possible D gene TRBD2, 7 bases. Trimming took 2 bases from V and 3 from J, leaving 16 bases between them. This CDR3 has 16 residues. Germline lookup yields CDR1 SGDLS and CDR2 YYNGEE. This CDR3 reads CASSVGWGGQTDTQYF. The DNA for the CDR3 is TGTGCCAGCAGCGTGGGTTGGGGGGGCCAGACAGATACGCAGTATTTT.

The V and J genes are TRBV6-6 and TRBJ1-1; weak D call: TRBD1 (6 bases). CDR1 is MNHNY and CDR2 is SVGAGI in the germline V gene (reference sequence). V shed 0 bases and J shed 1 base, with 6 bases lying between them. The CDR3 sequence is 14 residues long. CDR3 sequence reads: CASSYSDRNTEAFF. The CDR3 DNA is TGTGCCAGCAGTTACTCGGACAGGAACACTGAAGCTTTCTTT.

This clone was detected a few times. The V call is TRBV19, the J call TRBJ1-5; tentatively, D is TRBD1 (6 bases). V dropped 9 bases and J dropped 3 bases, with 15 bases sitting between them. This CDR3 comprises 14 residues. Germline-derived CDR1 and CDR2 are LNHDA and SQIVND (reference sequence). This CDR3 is CASKRTDYNQPQHF. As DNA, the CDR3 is TGTGCCAGCAAAAGGACAGATTACAATCAGCCCCAGCATTTT.

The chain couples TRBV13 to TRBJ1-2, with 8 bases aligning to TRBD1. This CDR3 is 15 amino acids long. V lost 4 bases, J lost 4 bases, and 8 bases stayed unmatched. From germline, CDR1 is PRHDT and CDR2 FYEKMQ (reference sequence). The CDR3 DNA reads TGTGCCAGCAGCTCGGTGGACAGGGACTTCTATGGCTACACCTTC. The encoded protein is CASSSVDRDFYGYTF.

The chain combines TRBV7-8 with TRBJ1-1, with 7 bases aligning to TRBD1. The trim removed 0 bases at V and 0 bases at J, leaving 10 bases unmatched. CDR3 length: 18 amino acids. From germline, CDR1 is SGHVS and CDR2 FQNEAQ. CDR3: CASSLAARDSIMNTEAFF. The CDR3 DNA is TGTGCCAGCAGCTTAGCGGCCCGGGACAGTATCATGAACACTGAAGCTTTCTTT.

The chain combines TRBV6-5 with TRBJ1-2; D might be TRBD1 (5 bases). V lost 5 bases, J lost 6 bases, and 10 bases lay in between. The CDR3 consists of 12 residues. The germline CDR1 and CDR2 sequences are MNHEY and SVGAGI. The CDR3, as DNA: TGTGCCAGCAGTCTCAAGGGGAATGGCTACACCTTC. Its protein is CASSLKGNGYTF.

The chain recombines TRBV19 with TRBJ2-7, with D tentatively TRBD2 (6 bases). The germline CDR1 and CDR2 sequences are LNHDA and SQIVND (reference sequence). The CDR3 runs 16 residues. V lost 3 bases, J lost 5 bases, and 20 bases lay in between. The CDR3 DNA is TGTGCCAGTAGTATCAATGCGGGACTTGGGTTCCACGAGCAGTACTTC. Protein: CASSINAGLGFHEQYF.

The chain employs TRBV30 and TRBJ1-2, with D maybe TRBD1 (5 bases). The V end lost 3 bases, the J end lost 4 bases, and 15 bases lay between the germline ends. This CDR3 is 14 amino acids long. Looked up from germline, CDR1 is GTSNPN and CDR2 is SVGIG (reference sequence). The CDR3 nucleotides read TGTGCCTGGAGGGCGGGACGGAAGCTCTATGGCTACACCTTC. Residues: CAWRAGRKLYGYTF.

DNA of the CDR3: TGTGCCAGCAGCTTGGATAGGAGATACGAGCAGTACTTC. It translates to CASSLDRRYEQYF. The V and J genes are TRBV5-4 and TRBJ2-7; D gene ambiguous. The germline CDR1 and CDR2 sequences are SGHNT and YYREEE (reference sequence). CDR3 length: 13 residues. Trimming cost V 0 bases and J 4 bases, with 8 bases left between them.

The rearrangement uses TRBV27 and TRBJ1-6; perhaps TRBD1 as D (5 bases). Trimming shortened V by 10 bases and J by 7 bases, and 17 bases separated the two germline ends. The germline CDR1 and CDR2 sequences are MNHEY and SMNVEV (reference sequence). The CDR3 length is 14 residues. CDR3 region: CATRPDRRNSPLHF. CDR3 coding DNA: TGTGCCACCCGGCCCGACAGACGGAATTCACCCCTCCACTTT.

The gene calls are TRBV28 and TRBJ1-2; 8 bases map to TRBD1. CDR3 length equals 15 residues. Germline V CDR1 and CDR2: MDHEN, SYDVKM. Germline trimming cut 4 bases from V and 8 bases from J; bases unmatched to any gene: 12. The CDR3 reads CASSSPRTGTGGYTF. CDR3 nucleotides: TGTGCCAGCAGTTCCCCCCGGACAGGGACGGGAGGCTACACCTTC.

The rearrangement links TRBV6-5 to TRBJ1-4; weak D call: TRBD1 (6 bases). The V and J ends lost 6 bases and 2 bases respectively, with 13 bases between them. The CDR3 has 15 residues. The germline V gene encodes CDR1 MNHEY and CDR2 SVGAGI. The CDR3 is CASRLQGMTNEKLFF. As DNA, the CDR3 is TGTGCCAGCAGATTGCAGGGGATGACTAATGAAAAACTGTTTTTT.